Each of the 17 T cell receptor beta chains below was sequenced from the same sample in a study of graft-versus-host responses after intestinal transplantation. Method: immunoSEQ multiplex PCR; TCRdb's copy keeps in-frame clones and lacks some. The sample records about 92,000 clones, over 80% being singletons. These receptors' antigens are unknown. This sample comprised unstimulated CD8+ T cells sorted from spleen or lymph node cells, obtained before intestinal transplant. Source of these receptors: a human donor who received an intestinal transplant.

The chain carries TRBV6-5 and TRBJ1-1, with D possibly matching TRBD1 (5 bases). Germline V gives CDR1 MNHEY, CDR2 SVGAGI. V was pared by 3 bases and J by 0 bases, with 8 bases between. This CDR3 comprises 14 residues. The chain's CDR3 is CASSYWGLNTEAFF. The CDR3 region has the DNA TGTGCCAGCAGTTATTGGGGACTGAACACTGAAGCTTTCTTT.

The chain couples TRBV27 to TRBJ1-2; D possibly corresponds to TRBD1 (6 bases). The CDR3 sequence is 18 residues long. CDR1 and CDR2 (germline): MNHEY, SMNVEV (reference sequence). V gave up 5 bases and J gave up 5 bases, with 27 bases separating them. The CDR3 DNA follows: TGTGCCAGCAGTCAACTTCAAGGACAGCGAGACTTTGGATATGGCTACACCTTC. It translates to CASSQLQGQRDFGYGYTF.

The chain uses TRBV6-5 and TRBJ2-7; 8 nucleotides line up with TRBD1. This CDR3 has 14 amino acids. The V gene end was trimmed by 7 bases and the J gene end by 4 bases; junction bases not matched to a gene: 9. Germline-derived CDR1 and CDR2 are MNHEY and SVGAGI. The CDR3 DNA is TGTGCCAGCAACCCGGGACAGGCAGGATACGAGCAGTACTTC. It yields the protein CASNPGQAGYEQYF.

The chain joins TRBV7-9 to TRBJ2-7; D is unresolved. This CDR3 comprises 18 residues. Germline lookup yields CDR1 SEHNR and CDR2 FQNEAQ (reference sequence). Trimming took off 4 bases at V and 3 bases at J, with 25 bases between the two ends. The CDR3 DNA reads TGTGCCAGCAGCTCCCTAGGATCTAGTTCTTCTTTAAACTACGAGCAGTACTTC. Protein: CASSSLGSSSSLNYEQYF.

The chain is built from TRBV7-3 and TRBJ2-5, with 13 positions matching TRBD2. CDR3 length: 15 amino acids. Germline CDR1 SGHTA, CDR2 FQGTGA. The V gene end was trimmed by 4 bases and the J gene end by 4 bases; junction bases not matched to a gene: 3. The DNA of the CDR3 is TGTGCCAGCAGCTCCGGGACTAGCGGGGTAGAGACCCAGTACTTC. Its protein is CASSSGTSGVETQYF. The whole variable domain, remainder taken from reference TRBV7-3 and TRBJ2-5, is GAGVSQTPSNKVTEKGKYVELRCDPISGHTALYWYRQSLGQGPEFLIYFQGTGAADDSGLPNDRFFAVRPEGSVSTLKIQRTERGDSAVYLCASSSGTSGVETQYFGPGTRLLVL.

This clone showed up just a few times. The rearrangement links TRBV6-5 to TRBJ2-5, with D possibly matching TRBD2 (7 bases). This CDR3 is 15 amino acids long. Germline assignment: CDR1 MNHEY and CDR2 SVGAGI. V gave up 6 bases and J gave up 1 base, with 15 bases separating them. CDR3 in DNA: TGTGCCAGCAGAGGGGGGGGGTCACTCCAAGAGACCCAGTACTTC. Translating gives CASRGGGSLQETQYF.

The chain links TRBV6-4 to TRBJ1-6; D unresolved. The CDR3 covers 11 residues. The V end was cut by 2 bases, the J end by 10 bases, with 3 bases between. Germline CDR1 is MRHNA and CDR2 is SNTAGT. The CDR3 protein is CASSDGSPLHF. The CDR3, as DNA: TGTGCCAGCAGTGACGGGTCACCCCTCCACTTT.

The CDR3 nucleotides read TGTGCCAGCAGCCCTGGGGCGGGGGGCTCCTACGAGCAGTACTTC. It codes for CASSPGAGGSYEQYF. V and J are TRBV27 and TRBJ2-7; the match to TRBD2 covers 8 bases. CDR3 length equals 15 residues. The V segment lost 6 bases and the J segment 0 bases; nucleotides outside the gene matches: 7. CDR1 and CDR2 from the germline V gene are MNHEY and SMNVEV (reference sequence).

The genes are TRBV9 and TRBJ1-2; the D is unclear. Trimming left V 3 bases short and J 3 bases short, with 12 bases between. This CDR3 is built from 14 residues. The germline V gene encodes CDR1 SGDLS and CDR2 YYNGEE. CDR3 loop: CASSDGGPYYGYTF. Written as DNA, the CDR3 is TGTGCCAGCAGCGACGGAGGACCCTACTATGGCTACACCTTC.

The chain combines TRBV5-1 with TRBJ2-7; TRBD1 might be the D (6 bases). Looked up from germline, CDR1 is SGHRS and CDR2 is YFSETQ. The CDR3 is 14 amino acids. V was trimmed by 4 bases and J by 5 bases, leaving 16 bases between them. The CDR3 DNA sequence: TGCGCCAGCAGCCCGACAGGTGGGCACCACGAGCAGTACTTC. Translating gives CASSPTGGHHEQYF.

V is TRBV6-1 and J is TRBJ2-2; 7 bases line up with TRBD2. The germline V gene has CDR1 MNHNS and CDR2 SASEGT. The CDR3 has 15 residues. Losses at the gene ends were 11 bases for V and 4 bases for J; bases not matched to a gene: 13. The CDR3 loop is CAGGVRDPSTGELFF. The CDR3 coding sequence is TGTGCCGGGGGGGTGAGGGACCCGAGCACCGGGGAGCTGTTTTTT.

This clone was seen a single time. The rearrangement uses TRBV9 and TRBJ2-1, with D perhaps given as TRBD1 or TRBD2 (6 bases each). Germline V gives CDR1 SGDLS, CDR2 YYNGEE. Trimming took off 4 bases at V and 4 bases at J, with 18 bases between the two ends. This CDR3 spans 16 amino acids. CDR3 nucleotides: TGTGCCAGCAGCTACAGAAGGGGGGTCGGTTACAATGAGCAGTTCTTC. Amino acid sequence: CASSYRRGVGYNEQFF. The complete variable domain, with remaining parts taken from reference TRBV9 and TRBJ2-1, reads DSGVTQTPKHLITATGQRVTLRCSPRSGDLSVYWYQQSLDQGLQFLIQYYNGEERAKGNILERFSAQQFPDLHSELNLSSLELGDSALYFCASSYRRGVGYNEQFFGPGTRLTVL.

The chain links TRBV19 to TRBJ2-1; 7 bases match TRBD2. Germline CDR1 reads LNHDA; CDR2 reads SQIVND (reference sequence). With V trimmed by 5 bases and J by 0 bases, 4 bases remained unmatched. This CDR3 has 15 residues. The CDR3 loop reads CASSPRLASYNEQFF. Written as DNA, the CDR3 is TGTGCCAGTAGTCCCAGACTAGCCTCCTACAATGAGCAGTTCTTC.

The V gene is TRBV28, the J gene TRBJ1-1, with D unclear. Per the germline V gene, CDR1 is MDHEN and CDR2 is SYDVKM. The ends were cut back, 2 bases at V and 2 bases at J, with 18 bases in the middle. The CDR3 spans 17 residues. The CDR3 sequence: CASSLPPYLQKNTEAFF. CDR3 bases: TGTGCCAGCAGTTTACCCCCCTATCTCCAGAAAAACACTGAAGCTTTCTTT.

This clone has a single count. The rearrangement joins TRBV27 to TRBJ2-7, with 10 bases fitting TRBD2. The V gene's germline CDR1 is MNHEY and CDR2 SMNVEV (reference sequence). The V and J ends lost 2 bases and 1 base, in that order; junction bases with no gene match: 5. This CDR3 has 16 residues. DNA of the CDR3: TGTGCCAGCAGTTTAATCACTAGCGGGACATCCTACGAGCAGTACTTC. Its translation is CASSLITSGTSYEQYF.

The chain carries TRBV4-1 and TRBJ1-1; no clear D gene. The CDR3 totals 12 residues. Germline V CDR1 and CDR2: MGHRA, YSYEKL. Trimming pared 1 base from V and 1 base from J, leaving 1 base between. The CDR3 coding sequence is TGCGCCAGCAGCCAAGGGAACACTGAAGCTTTCTTT. Protein: CASSQGNTEAFF.

The chain joins TRBV7-9 to TRBJ2-1, with 10 bases that match TRBD2. Trimming took 2 bases from V and 15 from J; bases not matched to a gene: 13. CDR1 is SEHNR, CDR2 FQNEAQ, per germline (reference sequence). The CDR3 extends over 15 amino acids. The CDR3 sequence is CASSLHRTSGGQGFF. In DNA form, the CDR3 reads TGTGCCAGCAGCTTACATCGGACTAGCGGAGGCCAGGGGTTCTTC.